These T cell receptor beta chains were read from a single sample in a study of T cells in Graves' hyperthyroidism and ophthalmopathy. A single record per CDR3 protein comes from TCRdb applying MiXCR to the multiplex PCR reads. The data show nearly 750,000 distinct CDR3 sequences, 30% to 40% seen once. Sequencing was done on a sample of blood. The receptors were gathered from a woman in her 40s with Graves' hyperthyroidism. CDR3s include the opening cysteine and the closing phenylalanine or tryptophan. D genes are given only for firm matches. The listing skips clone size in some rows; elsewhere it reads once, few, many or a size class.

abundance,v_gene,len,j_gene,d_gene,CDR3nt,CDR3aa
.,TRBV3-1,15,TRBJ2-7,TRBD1,TGTGCCAGCAGCCCGAGGGGACAGGGCAACTACGAGCAGTACTTC,CASSPRGQGNYEQYF
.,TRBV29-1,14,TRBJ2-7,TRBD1,TGCAGCGTTGTGCTTCCGGGACAGGACTACGAGCAGTACTTC,CSVVLPGQDYEQYF
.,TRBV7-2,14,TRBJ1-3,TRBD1,TGTGCCAGCAGTTATACCGGGACAGGGAACACCATATATTTT,CASSYTGTGNTIYF
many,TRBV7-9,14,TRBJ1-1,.,TGTGCCAGCAGCTTAGACAGCGTCAACACTGAAGCTTTCTTT,CASSLDSVNTEAFF
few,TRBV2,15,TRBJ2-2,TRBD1,TGTGCCAGCAGTGAAGCAAACAGGGGGACCGGGGAGCTGTTTTTT,CASSEANRGTGELFF
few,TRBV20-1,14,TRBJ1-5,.,TGCAGTGCTAGCCCTTTAAATAGCAATCAGCCCCAGCATTTT,CSASPLNSNQPQHF
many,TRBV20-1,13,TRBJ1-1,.,TGCAGTGCTAGTAAAGCGGCGGACACTGAAGCTTTCTTT,CSASKAADTEAFF
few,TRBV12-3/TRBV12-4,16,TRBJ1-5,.,TGTGCCAGCAAACCGGACCCCGGGACACAGAATCAGCCCCAGCATTTT,CASKPDPGTQNQPQHF
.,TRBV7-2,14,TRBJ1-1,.,TGTGCCAGCAGCTCACAGGGCGGGAGGGCTGAAGCTTTCTTT,CASSSQGGRAEAFF
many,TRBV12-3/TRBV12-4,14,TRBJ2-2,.,TGTGCCAGCAGCCTGGGACATCGTACCGGGGAGCTGTTTTTT,CASSLGHRTGELFF
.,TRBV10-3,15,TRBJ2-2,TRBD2,TGTGCCAGCAGTGACTCTAGCGGGAACACCGGGGAGCTGTTTTTT,CASSDSSGNTGELFF
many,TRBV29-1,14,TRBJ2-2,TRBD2,TGCAGCGTTGAGCTAGCGGGATCGTCCGGGGAGCTGTTTTTT,CSVELAGSSGELFF
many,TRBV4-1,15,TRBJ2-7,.,TGCGCCAGCAGCCAAGTCTTCGGGGGACGGGACGAGCAGTACTTC,CASSQVFGGRDEQYF
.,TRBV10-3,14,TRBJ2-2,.,TGTGCCAGCAGTCGACCTCACGGGGCCGGGGAGCTGTTTTTT,CASSRPHGAGELFF
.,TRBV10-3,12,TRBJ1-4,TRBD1,TGTGCCCCGGACAGGGTCGGTGAAAAACTGTTTTTT,CAPDRVGEKLFF
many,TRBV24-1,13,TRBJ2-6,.,TGTGCCACCCGAGGGGCTGGGGCCAACGTCCTGACTTTC,CATRGAGANVLTF
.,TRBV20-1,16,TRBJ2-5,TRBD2,TGCAGTGCTATGGGGCTAGCGGGGGGGCCGCTAGAGACCCAGTACTTC,CSAMGLAGGPLETQYF
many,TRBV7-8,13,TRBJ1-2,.,TGTGCCAGCAGCTTGGGCAGGGTGGGAGGCTACACCTTC,CASSLGRVGGYTF
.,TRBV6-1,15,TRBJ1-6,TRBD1,TGTGCCAGCAGTGTTCGGACAGGGGATAATTCACCCCTCCACTTT,CASSVRTGDNSPLHF
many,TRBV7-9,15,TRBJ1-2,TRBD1,TGTGCCAGCAGTTCTACAGGGGGCAGAAGCTATGGCTACACCTTC,CASSSTGGRSYGYTF
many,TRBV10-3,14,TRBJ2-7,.,TGTGCCATCAGTGAGGCGACTTCGGCCTACGAGCAGTACTTC,CAISEATSAYEQYF
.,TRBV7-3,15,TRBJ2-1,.,TGTGCCAGCAGCTGGGTGGAGAGGTTGGGCAATGAGCAGTTCTTC,CASSWVERLGNEQFF
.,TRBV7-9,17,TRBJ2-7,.,TGCGCCAGCAGCCAAGATTTACGGGGGGCCTCGCACTACGAGCAGTACTTC,CASSQDLRGASHYEQYF
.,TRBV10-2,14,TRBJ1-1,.,TGCGCCAGCAGGAACCGGATCGGGCTCACTGAAGCTTTCTTT,CASRNRIGLTEAFF
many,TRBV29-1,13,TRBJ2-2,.,TGCAGCGTTGAAGATGGTGACACCGGGGAGCTGTTTTTT,CSVEDGDTGELFF
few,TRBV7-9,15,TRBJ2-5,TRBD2,TGTGCCAGCAGCCAAGGGCGGGGGTCGCAAGAGACCCAGTACTTC,CASSQGRGSQETQYF
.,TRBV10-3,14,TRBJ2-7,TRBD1,TGTGCCATCAGGGGGACAGGGGGGATCTACGAGCAGTACTTC,CAIRGTGGIYEQYF
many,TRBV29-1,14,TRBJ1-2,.,TGCAGCGTTGAGTTTCTTTCCAGGGCCGGTGGCTACACCTTC,CSVEFLSRAGGYTF
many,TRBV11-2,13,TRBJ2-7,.,TGTGCCAGCAGAATGACGGGCTCCTACGAGCAGTACTTC,CASRMTGSYEQYF
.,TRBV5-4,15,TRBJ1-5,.,TGTGCCGGCAGCTTTAACGATGGACTTAATCAGCCCCAGCATTTT,CAGSFNDGLNQPQHF
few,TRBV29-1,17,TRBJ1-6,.,TGTGCCTGGAGCGCGGGGACACCATACACCTATAATTCACCCCTCCACTTT,CAWSAGTPYTYNSPLHF
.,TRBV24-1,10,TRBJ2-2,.,TGTGCCACCGGGACAGGGGAGCTGTTTTTT,CATGTGELFF
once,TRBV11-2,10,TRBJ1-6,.,TGTGCCAGCGGACTAGCGGCCCTCCACTTT,CASGLAALHF
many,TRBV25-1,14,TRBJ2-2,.,TGTGCCAGCAGTGGTCCGAACAGAGACGGGGAGCTGTTTTTT,CASSGPNRDGELFF
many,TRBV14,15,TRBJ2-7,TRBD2,TGTGCCAGCAGCCACCGGGGACTAAATGATATCCGGCAGTACTTC,CASSHRGLNDIRQYF